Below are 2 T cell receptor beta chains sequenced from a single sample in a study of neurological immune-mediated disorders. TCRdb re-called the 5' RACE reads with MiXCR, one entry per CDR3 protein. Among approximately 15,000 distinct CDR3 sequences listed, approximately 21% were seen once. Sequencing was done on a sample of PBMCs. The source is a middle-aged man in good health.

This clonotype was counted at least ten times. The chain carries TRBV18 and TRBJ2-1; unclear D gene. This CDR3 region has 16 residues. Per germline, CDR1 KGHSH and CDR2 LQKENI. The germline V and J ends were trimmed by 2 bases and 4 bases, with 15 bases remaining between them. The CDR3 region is CASSPYDRSTYNEQFF. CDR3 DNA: TGTGCCAGCTCACCATATGATAGGTCGACATACAATGAGCAGTTCTTC.

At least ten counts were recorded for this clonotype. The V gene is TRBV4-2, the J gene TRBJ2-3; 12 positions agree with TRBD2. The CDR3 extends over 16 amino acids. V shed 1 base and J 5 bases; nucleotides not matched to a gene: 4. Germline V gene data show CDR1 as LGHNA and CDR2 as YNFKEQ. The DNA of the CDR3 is TGTGCCAGCAGCCAAGGACTAGCGGGAGACATAGATACGCAGTATTTT. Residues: CASSQGLAGDIDTQYF.